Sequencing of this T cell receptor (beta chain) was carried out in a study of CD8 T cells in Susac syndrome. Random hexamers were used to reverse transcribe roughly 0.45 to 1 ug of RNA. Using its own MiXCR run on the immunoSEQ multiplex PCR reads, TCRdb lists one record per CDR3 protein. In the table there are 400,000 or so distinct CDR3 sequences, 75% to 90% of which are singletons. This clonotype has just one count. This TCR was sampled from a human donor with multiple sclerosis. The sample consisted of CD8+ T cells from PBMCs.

Here the CDR3 reads CASRGDFFSSYEQYF. The CDR3 DNA reads as TGTGCCAGCAGAGGGGACTTTTTTAGCTCCTACGAGCAGTACTTC. The V gene is TRBV2, the J gene TRBJ2-7; the D gene is possibly TRBD2 (6 bases). The CDR3 length is 15 residues. The germline gives CDR1 SNHLY, CDR2 FYNNEI. Trimming stripped 6 bases from V and 0 bases from J, with 15 bases between.